The 31 T cell receptor beta chains below all came from one sample that was sequenced in a study of blood T cell repertoires in COVID-19. Some clones are missing from TCRdb's copy, which holds only in-frame ones; the method was immunoSEQ multiplex PCR. The sample carries roughly 240,000 clones, around 83% recorded once. The material sequenced was peripheral blood. These TCRs come from a man aged 35 to 55 who had recovered from COVID-19.

The genes are TRBV4-3 and TRBJ2-1; possibly TRBD2 for D (5 bases). The CDR3 is 15 residues long. Germline V gene lookup returns CDR1 LGHNA and CDR2 YSLEER. Trimming pared 4 bases from V and 0 bases from J, leaving 10 bases between. The CDR3 coding sequence is TGCGCCAGCAGCCTTGGGGAGCGCTCCTACAATGAGCAGTTCTTC. Protein sequence: CASSLGERSYNEQFF.

The chain recombines TRBV5-5 with TRBJ1-1; possibly TRBD1 for D (5 bases). CDR1 SGHKS and CDR2 YYEKEE come from the germline V gene (reference sequence). This CDR3 contains 12 residues. Trimming left V 0 bases short and J 7 bases short, with 7 bases between. In nucleotides, the CDR3 is TGTGCCAGCAGCTTGGCGGGGGGTGAAGCTTTCTTT. Translated, it gives CASSLAGGEAFF.

The J gene is TRBJ2-7, the V gene TRBV5-1, with D perhaps matching TRBD1 (5 bases). The V gene lost 2 bases and the J gene lost 5 bases, with 11 bases spanning the gap. The CDR3 length is 13 residues. Germline loops: CDR1 SGHRS, CDR2 YFSETQ. This chain's CDR3 is CASSFQGSDEQYF. In DNA form, the CDR3 reads TGCGCCAGCAGCTTTCAGGGTTCCGACGAGCAGTACTTC.

J is TRBJ1-3 and V is TRBV9; D ambiguous. Germline lookup yields CDR1 SGDLS and CDR2 YYNGEE. Trimming left V 0 bases short and J 4 bases short, with 14 bases between. The CDR3 is 16 residues long. DNA for the CDR3: TGTGCCAGCAGCGTAGGAGGGAGAGGGATGGGAAACACCATATATTTT. Protein sequence: CASSVGGRGMGNTIYF.

The gene calls are TRBV7-9 and TRBJ1-5; 12 positions agree with TRBD1. Germline V gene sequence: CDR1 SEHNR, CDR2 FQNEAQ (reference sequence). CDR3 length: 19 amino acids. V was pared by 4 bases and J by 0 bases, with 10 bases of the junction left unmatched. CDR3: CASSSPSGTGGHSNQPQHF. In nucleotides, the CDR3 is TGTGCCAGCAGCTCCCCGTCCGGGACAGGGGGCCATAGCAATCAGCCCCAGCATTTT.

The chain carries TRBV6-5 and TRBJ2-3; weak D call: TRBD2 (6 bases). The CDR3 consists of 14 residues. V lost 6 bases, J lost 2 bases, and 12 bases lay in between. Germline CDR1 MNHEY, CDR2 SVGAGI. In DNA form, the CDR3 reads TGTGCCAGCAGATCGACTAGATCCACAGATACGCAGTATTTT. This sequence encodes CASRSTRSTDTQYF.

This sequence joins TRBV7-2 and TRBJ2-3; 12 nucleotides agree with TRBD2. Trimming took 2 bases from V and 5 from J; bases not matched to a gene: 14. This CDR3 spans 19 amino acids. Germline V gene data show CDR1 as SGHTA and CDR2 as FQGNSA. The CDR3 nucleotides are TGTGCCAGCAGCTTAAGGGCTAGCGGGGGGGCCAATCCAGAAGATACGCAGTATTTT. This codes for CASSLRASGGANPEDTQYF.

CDR3 in DNA: TGTGCCAGCAGCCTGGACGGACTAGCGGGGGGCTACTCCTACAATGAGCAGTTCTTC. This gives the protein CASSLDGLAGGYSYNEQFF. The rearrangement links TRBV3-1 (or the pseudogene TRBV3-2) to TRBJ2-1; 14 positions agree with TRBD2. V shed 4 bases and J 0 bases; nucleotides not matched to a gene: 8. This CDR3 contains 19 residues. Germline CDR1 is LGHDT and CDR2 is YNNKEL (reference sequence).

The CDR3: CASSKFERHDNQPQHF. CDR3 sequence (DNA): TGTGCCAGCAGCAAATTTGAGCGGCATGACAATCAGCCCCAGCATTTT. The gene calls are TRBV21-1 and TRBJ1-5. TRBV21-1 is a documented pseudogene. This CDR3 has 16 residues.

This chain uses TRBV7-2 with TRBJ2-1; 13 bases align to TRBD2. Per germline, CDR1 SGHTA and CDR2 FQGNSA. This CDR3 contains 16 residues. J gave up 5 bases and V 5 bases, and 6 bases lay outside the gene matches. CDR3 sequence reads: CASSPRGTSGNNEQFF. Written as DNA, the CDR3 is TGTGCCAGCAGCCCTAGGGGGACTAGCGGGAACAATGAGCAGTTCTTC. The complete variable domain, with remaining parts taken from reference TRBV7-2 and TRBJ2-1, reads GAGVSQSPSNKVTEKGKDVELRCDPISGHTALYWYRQSLGQGLEFLIYFQGNSAPDKSGLPSDRFSAERTGGSVSTLTIQRTQQEDSAVYLCASSPRGTSGNNEQFFGPGTRLTVL.

This clone was detected a few times. Distinct nucleotide sequences in the sample also encode this CDR3. V usage is TRBV4-1 and J usage is TRBJ1-4, with TRBD1 matching 9 bases. The CDR3 has 16 amino acids. V lost 5 bases, J lost 1 base, and 5 bases stayed unmatched. The germline V gene encodes CDR1 MGHRA and CDR2 YSYEKL. The CDR3 here is CASSRRQGGTNEKLFF. The CDR3 nucleotides read TGCGCCAGCAGCAGACGACAGGGGGGAACTAATGAAAAACTGTTTTTT.

The rearrangement links TRBV5-1 to TRBJ2-1, with 9 bases fitting TRBD2. The V segment lost 0 bases and the J segment 6 bases; nucleotides outside the gene matches: 7. Per germline, CDR1 SGHRS and CDR2 YFSETQ. This CDR3 has 16 amino acids. The CDR3 spells CASSLAIPSGTNEQFF. CDR3 nucleotide sequence: TGCGCCAGCAGCTTGGCTATCCCTAGCGGGACCAATGAGCAGTTCTTC.

The chain is built from TRBV16 and TRBJ2-5; D is ambiguous. Germline CDR1 is KGHSY and CDR2 is FQNENV. V was trimmed by 2 bases and J by 4 bases, leaving 5 bases between them. The CDR3 has 12 residues. CDR3 in DNA: TGTGCCAGCAGCCAACGAGGAGAGACCCAGTACTTC. Protein product: CASSQRGETQYF.

The chain is built from TRBV5-4 and TRBJ2-5; TRBD2 agrees at 10 bases. Per germline, CDR1 SGHNT and CDR2 YYREEE (reference sequence). The CDR3 length is 17 residues. Losses at the gene ends were 3 bases for V and 1 base for J; bases not matched to a gene: 9. The CDR3 DNA reads TGTGCCAGCAGCTGGTCTAGCGGGAGCGGATTCCAAGAGACCCAGTACTTC. This sequence encodes CASSWSSGSGFQETQYF.

V usage is TRBV3-1 (or the pseudogene TRBV3-2) and J usage is TRBJ2-3, with D perhaps TRBD1 (5 bases). There are 16 residues in the CDR3. V was cut by 5 bases and J by 1 base, with 16 bases left in between. Per the germline V gene, CDR1 is LGHDT and CDR2 is YNNKEL (reference sequence). The CDR3 region is CASSESGQGGTDTQYF. CDR3 in DNA: TGTGCCAGCAGCGAAAGTGGGCAGGGCGGCACAGATACGCAGTATTTT.

The chain is built from TRBV3-1 (or the pseudogene TRBV3-2) and TRBJ1-4; tentative D call: TRBD1 (6 bases). The V end lost 4 bases, the J end lost 0 bases, and 15 bases lay between the germline ends. The CDR3 runs 17 residues. CDR1 and CDR2 from the germline V gene are LGHDT and YNNKEL (reference sequence). CDR3 loop: CASSPLLQGATNEKLFF. The CDR3 nucleotides read TGTGCCAGCAGCCCTCTCCTACAGGGCGCAACTAATGAAAAACTGTTTTTT.

This clone occurred a few times. The chain employs TRBV5-1 and TRBJ2-7, with D hard to call. The CDR3 runs 15 residues. V was shortened by 0 bases and J by 0 bases, with 10 bases between the two germline ends. Germline V gene data show CDR1 as SGHRS and CDR2 as YFSETQ. CDR3 in DNA: TGCGCCAGCAGCTTGGAACCACAATCCTCCTACGAGCAGTACTTC. It specifies CASSLEPQSSYEQYF.

The chain couples TRBV11-2 to TRBJ2-1; D perhaps matches TRBD2 (7 bases). Trimming took 0 bases from V and 9 from J, leaving 21 bases between them. CDR3 length equals 17 residues. The germline CDR1 and CDR2 sequences are SGHAT and FQNNGV. The DNA of the CDR3 is TGTGCCAGCAGCTTAGATCCAAGGGGGGAGGGAATAATTGAGCAGTTCTTC. Protein sequence: CASSLDPRGEGIIEQFF.

The chain carries TRBV5-4 and TRBJ1-1; TRBD1 agrees at 10 bases. CDR3 length: 14 residues. The germline CDR1 and CDR2 sequences are SGHNT and YYREEE (reference sequence). Trimming at V came to 4 bases and at J to 5 bases, leaving 5 bases not matched to a gene. The CDR3 DNA sequence: TGTGCCAGCAGCGAGGACAGGGGGGGAACTGAAGCTTTCTTT. It encodes CASSEDRGGTEAFF.

The chain recombines TRBV5-5 with TRBJ2-7; no firm D call. Germline V CDR1 and CDR2: SGHKS, YYEKEE (reference sequence). This CDR3 spans 16 amino acids. V dropped 0 bases and J dropped 0 bases, with 13 bases sitting between them. The DNA of the CDR3 is TGTGCCAGCAGCTTGGCCGAGGTTAATCTCTCCTACGAGCAGTACTTC. It yields the protein CASSLAEVNLSYEQYF.

This rearrangement joins TRBV5-1 to TRBJ1-2; 7 positions agree with TRBD1. The V and J ends lost 2 bases and 1 base, in that order; junction bases with no gene match: 8. CDR1 is SGHRS and CDR2 is YFSETQ in the germline V gene. The CDR3 is 16 amino acids. The CDR3 nucleotides are TGCGCCAGCAGCTTTTGGGGGCAGGGGGATAACTATGGCTACACCTTC. Its protein product is CASSFWGQGDNYGYTF.

In this sample, this clone turned up a few times. J is TRBJ1-1 and V is TRBV7-9; 12 positions match TRBD1. The CDR3 consists of 14 residues. V was clipped by 8 bases and J by 7 bases; unmatched bases: 8. Germline V CDR1 and CDR2: SEHNR, FQNEAQ (reference sequence). CDR3 in amino acids: CASGNRDRGLEAFF. CDR3 nucleotides: TGTGCCAGCGGAAACCGGGACAGGGGGCTTGAAGCTTTCTTT.

The chain carries TRBV7-9 and TRBJ1-6; D unclear. The germline CDR1 and CDR2 sequences are SEHNR and FQNEAQ (reference sequence). V lost 2 bases, J lost 11 bases, and 10 bases lay in between. The CDR3 runs 13 residues. The CDR3 is CASSLRADTPLHF. The CDR3 nucleotides read TGTGCCAGCAGCTTACGCGCGGATACACCCCTCCACTTT.

CDR3 protein: CASSQGRTGEGETQYF. CDR3 nucleotide sequence: TGTGCCAGCAGCCAAGGCCGGACAGGGGAAGGAGAGACCCAGTACTTC. The rearrangement joins TRBV3-1 (or the pseudogene TRBV3-2) to TRBJ2-5; 9 positions agree with TRBD1. Germline lookup yields CDR1 LGHDT and CDR2 YNNKEL (reference sequence). This CDR3 contains 16 residues. The V segment lost 1 base and the J segment 4 bases; nucleotides outside the gene matches: 7.

This chain links TRBV9 with TRBJ1-2; D perhaps matches TRBD1 (6 bases). This CDR3 contains 15 residues. The germline V gene has CDR1 SGDLS and CDR2 YYNGEE. Trimming removed 3 bases from V and 4 bases from J, with 16 bases in between. This CDR3 is CASSGGGASFYGYTF. DNA of the CDR3: TGTGCCAGCAGCGGAGGGGGGGCCAGTTTCTATGGCTACACCTTC. The whole variable domain, remainder taken from reference TRBV9 and TRBJ1-2, is DSGVTQTPKHLITATGQRVTLRCSPRSGDLSVYWYQQSLDQGLQFLIQYYNGEERAKGNILERFSAQQFPDLHSELNLSSLELGDSALYFCASSGGGASFYGYTFGSGTRLTVV.

The chain joins TRBV6-6 to TRBJ2-7, with D hard to call. V shed 0 bases and J shed 7 bases, with 13 bases lying between them. Germline CDR1 reads MNHNY; CDR2 reads SVGAGI (reference sequence). The CDR3 is 14 residues long. CDR3 DNA: TGTGCCAGCAGTTACTCGCCGGGTTCTTGGGAGCAGTACTTC. Protein: CASSYSPGSWEQYF.

Comments on this clone: Other DNA sequences from this sample encode an identical CDR3 as well. The chain couples TRBV7-2 to TRBJ1-1, with TRBD1 matching 7 bases. V dropped 5 bases and J dropped 2; count of bases not matched to a gene: 5. There are 14 residues in the CDR3. Germline V gene sequence: CDR1 SGHTA, CDR2 FQGNSA. The CDR3 DNA reads as TGTGCCAGCAGCCCTGGGACAGCCAACACTGAAGCTTTCTTT. Its translation: CASSPGTANTEAFF.

This chain links TRBV18 with TRBJ1-2; D ambiguous. CDR1 and CDR2 (germline): KGHSH, LQKENI. The ends were cut back, 5 bases at V and 8 bases at J, with 15 bases in the middle. The CDR3 spans 13 residues. The CDR3 protein is CASSTGDTRGYTF. CDR3 bases: TGTGCCAGCTCAACTGGGGATACTAGGGGCTACACCTTC.

In regard to this clone: The same CDR3 can be traced to other DNA sequences in this sample. The rearrangement joins TRBV20-1 to TRBJ2-1, with a possible D match to TRBD2 (6 bases). CDR3 length: 10 residues. V was cut by 5 bases and J by 7 bases, with 6 bases left in between. Germline V lookup: CDR1 DFQATT, CDR2 SNEGSKA (reference sequence). In DNA, the CDR3 is TGCAGTGCTGCGGGGAATGAGCAGTTCTTC. This translates into CSAAGNEQFF.

The chain is built from TRBV7-8 and TRBJ2-7; 8 bases align to TRBD1. The CDR3 is 13 residues long. Germline CDR1 reads SGHVS; CDR2 reads FQNEAQ. The J segment lost 3 bases and the V segment lost 5 bases, leaving 3 bases of the junction unmatched. CDR3 bases: TGTGCCAGCAGCCGACAGGGGTACTACGAGCAGTACTTC. The encoded protein is CASSRQGYYEQYF.

The V gene is TRBV2, the J gene TRBJ1-1; D might be TRBD1 (5 bases). In germline, CDR1 is SNHLY, CDR2 FYNNEI. V gave up 6 bases and J gave up 3 bases, with 8 bases separating them. CDR3 length: 12 amino acids. CDR3 sequence (DNA): TGTGCCAGCAGCGGGGGGGACACTGAAGCTTTCTTT. The encoded protein is CASSGGDTEAFF.